Below are 23 T cell receptor beta chains sequenced from a single sample in a study of regulatory T cells in long-lasting Graves disease. With iRepertoire HTBI primers and Arm-PCR of CDR3 regions, TCR beta libraries were built. TCRdb re-analysed the multiplex PCR reads in MiXCR, keeping a single row per CDR3 protein. Of about 400,000 distinct CDR3 sequences listed, about 15% are singletons. Regarding time point: newly diagnosed GD, antithyroid drugs for less than 3 months. With RNA extracted from PBMCs as input, the TCR library was made. These data were also filed under a second study, of T cells in Graves' hyperthyroidism and ophthalmopathy.

Here the sequenced sample was peripheral blood mononuclear cells (PBMCs), taken at new diagnosis, from a patient treated with antithyroid drugs. The receptor source for this set is a woman aged 40 to 55 with Graves disease.

In this sample, this clonotype turned up a few times. V is TRBV6-2 or TRBV6-3 and J is TRBJ1-3; a weak D match, TRBD1 (6 bases). The CDR3 loop spans 17 amino acids. Germline V CDR1 and CDR2: MNHEY, SVGEGT. V dropped 4 bases and J dropped 1 base, with 17 bases sitting between them. The CDR3 loop reads CASSFTTGNSSGNTIYF. Here the CDR3 DNA reads TGTGCCAGCAGTTTCACGACAGGAAACTCTTCTGGAAACACCATATATTTT.

This clonotype was recorded at least ten times. The chain recombines TRBV5-5 with TRBJ2-3, with TRBD1 as a possible D gene (5 bases). The CDR3 covers 15 residues. Per germline, CDR1 SGHKS and CDR2 YYEKEE (reference sequence). V lost 3 bases to trimming and J lost 2 bases, with 13 bases between them. The CDR3 DNA sequence: TGTGCCAGCAGCTCAGTGGACAACCCCACAGATACGCAGTATTTT. It yields the protein CASSSVDNPTDTQYF.

A note on this clonotype: A clone one base away is much larger, so this may be a read error. This rearrangement joins TRBV6-5 to TRBJ2-7; D is unclear. V was trimmed by 2 bases and J by 1 base, leaving 12 bases between them. CDR3 size: 15 residues. Germline V gene data show CDR1 as MNHEY and CDR2 as SVGAGI. CDR3 residues: CASSYGVSESYEQYF. Here the CDR3 DNA reads TGTGCCAGCAGTTACGGCGTCAGTGAGTCCTACGAGCAGTACTTC.

Many counts were recorded for this clonotype. The chain recombines TRBV6-2 or TRBV6-3 with TRBJ2-1; TRBD2 aligns across 11 bases. This CDR3 comprises 15 residues. In germline, CDR1 is MNHEY, CDR2 SVGEGT. Trimming removed 6 bases from V and 7 bases from J; junction bases left unmatched: 8. Here the CDR3 reads CASSLAGGPRNEQFF. The CDR3 nucleotides are TGTGCCAGCAGCTTAGCGGGAGGGCCGAGAAATGAGCAGTTCTTC.

Ten or more counts support this clonotype. This chain connects TRBV12-3 or TRBV12-4 to TRBJ2-2; 9 bases match TRBD2. The CDR3 runs to 17 residues. V lost 2 bases and J lost 6; bases outside the gene matches: 10. CDR3 sequence reads: CASSLSAGGPRAGELFF. CDR3 bases: TGTGCCAGCAGTTTATCGGCGGGAGGGCCTCGGGCCGGGGAGCTGTTTTTT.

Comment on this clonotype: The CDR3 end shows no conserved phenylalanine or tryptophan, and so a read error is likely. The J gene is TRBJ2-7, the V gene TRBV3-1; D is unclear. Germline CDR1 LGHDT, CDR2 YNNKEL (reference sequence). The CDR3 runs 14 residues. The V end was cut by 5 bases, the J end by 4 bases, with 15 bases between. CDR3 sequence: CASSSGLSGYEQYL. The CDR3 DNA reads as TGTGCCAGCAGCTCGGGTCTCTCGGGTTACGAGCAGTACCTC.

This clonotype was counted a few times. The rearrangement joins TRBV30 to TRBJ1-4, with TRBD1 matching 9 bases. The V and J ends lost 4 bases and 0 bases, in that order; junction bases with no gene match: 3. The CDR3 has 15 residues. The V gene's germline CDR1 is GTSNPN and CDR2 SVGIG (reference sequence). The CDR3, as DNA: TGTGCCTGGATGGGACAGGGTGCAACTAATGAAAAACTGTTTTTT. Translated, it gives CAWMGQGATNEKLFF.

This clonotype came up many times. The rearrangement uses TRBV30 and TRBJ2-7, with no clear D. This CDR3 comprises 10 residues. V lost 5 bases to trimming and J lost 2 bases, with 4 bases between them. CDR1 is GTSNPN and CDR2 is SVGIG in the germline V gene (reference sequence). The CDR3 is CAWGTYEQYF. DNA for the CDR3: TGTGCCTGGGGTACCTACGAGCAGTACTTC.

Comments on this clonotype: Possible read error: a much larger clone is one base away. The rearrangement uses TRBV19 and TRBJ2-7; D is perhaps TRBD2 (5 bases). CDR3 length equals 14 residues. Germline V gene sequence: CDR1 LNHDA, CDR2 SQIVND (reference sequence). V was trimmed by 6 bases and J by 0 bases, leaving 12 bases between them. Here the CDR3 DNA reads TGTGCCAGTAGGTTTGAGGGCAGCTCCTACGAGCAGTACTTC. Translated: CASRFEGSSYEQYF.

This clonotype has ten or more counts. The V call is TRBV28, the J call TRBJ1-2; 7 bases line up with TRBD1. Germline trimming cut 5 bases from V and 7 bases from J; bases unmatched to any gene: 7. The germline V gene has CDR1 MDHEN and CDR2 SYDVKM. The CDR3 consists of 13 residues. The CDR3 sequence is CASSITGEGGYTF. CDR3 DNA: TGTGCCAGCAGTATAACAGGGGAAGGTGGCTACACCTTC.

This clonotype is medium-sized (0.01 to 0.1%) in the sample. V and J are TRBV7-9 and TRBJ2-3, with D tentatively TRBD2 (6 bases). The V end was cut by 5 bases, the J end by 0 bases, with 9 bases between. The CDR3 totals 14 residues. Per the germline V gene, CDR1 is SEHNR and CDR2 is FQNEAQ (reference sequence). The CDR3 DNA follows: TGTGCCAGCAGCCCTGGGACTAGCACAGATACGCAGTATTTT. Translating it yields CASSPGTSTDTQYF. Drawing the rest from reference TRBV7-9 and TRBJ2-3, the complete variable domain is DTGVSQNPRHKITKRGQNVTFRCDPISEHNRLYWYRQTLGQGPEFLTYFQNEAQLEKSRLLSDRFSAERPKGSFSTLEIQRTEQGDSAMYLCASSPGTSTDTQYFGPGTRLTVL.

This clonotype was counted once. V and J are TRBV30 and TRBJ1-5; TRBD1 might be the D (6 bases). Germline V gene sequence: CDR1 GTSNPN, CDR2 SVGIG (reference sequence). The CDR3 is made up of 15 amino acids. Trimming stripped 2 bases from V and 8 bases from J, with 19 bases between. CDR3 sequence (DNA): TGTGCCTGGAGTTTTTCTGAACAGGGTTTCAAGCCCCAGCATTTT. Translation gives CAWSFSEQGFKPQHF. The full variable domain, with the rest looked up from reference TRBV30 and TRBJ1-5, is SQTIHQWPATLVQPVGSPLSLECTVEGTSNPNLYWYRQAAGRGLQLLFYSVGIGQISSEVPQNLSASRPQDRQFILSSKKLLLSDSGFYLCAWSFSEQGFKPQHFGDGTRLSIL.

V usage is TRBV25-1 and J usage is TRBJ2-1; D not resolved. This CDR3 is built from 15 residues. The germline CDR1 and CDR2 sequences are MGHDK and SYGVNS. V was cut by 10 bases and J by 10 bases, with 26 bases left in between. The CDR3 bases are TGTGCCACATCACCAAACCTGGCAGCATCCGGGGAGCAGTTCTTC. As protein: CATSPNLAASGEQFF.

CDR3 amino acids: CASSQDGGSGAYEQYF. CDR3 nucleotide sequence: TGCGCCAGCAGCCAAGATGGCGGTAGCGGGGCCTACGAGCAGTACTTC. V and J are TRBV4-1 and TRBJ2-7; 8 nucleotides line up with TRBD2. The germline gives CDR1 MGHRA, CDR2 YSYEKL. V was pared by 0 bases and J by 2 bases, with 6 bases of the junction left unmatched. This CDR3 contains 16 residues.

The sample holds a few counts of this clonotype. The conserved final phenylalanine or tryptophan is absent from the CDR3, which likely points to a read error. The rearrangement joins TRBV7-2 to TRBJ1-1; 9 positions agree with TRBD1. Germline trimming cut 5 bases from V and 10 bases from J; bases unmatched to any gene: 8. This CDR3 has 13 amino acids. Germline CDR1 SGHTA, CDR2 FQGNSA. This CDR3 reads CASSQAGQGGAFS. Here the CDR3 DNA reads TGTGCCAGCAGCCAAGCGGGACAGGGTGGAGCTTTCTCT.

The chain combines TRBV6-1 with TRBJ2-5; D is unresolved. The better agreement between TRBJ2-1 and the DNA end casts doubt on the J call. This CDR3 is built from 12 residues. CDR1 and CDR2 (germline): MNHNS, SASEGT. The CDR3 DNA is TGTGCCAGCAGTACCCCTTCCCGTGAGCAGTTCTTC. It yields the protein CASSTPSREQFF.

This clonotype was counted at least ten times. The chain uses TRBV7-9 and TRBJ2-1; D is unresolved. CDR3 length: 14 residues. CDR1 and CDR2 (germline): SEHNR, FQNEAQ (reference sequence). Trimming stripped 1 base from V and 7 bases from J, with 11 bases between. This CDR3 reads CASSLVSVRNEQFF. In DNA, the CDR3 is TGTGCCAGCAGCTTAGTGTCTGTGAGGAATGAGCAGTTCTTC.

This clonotype was seen many times. CDR3 sequence (DNA): TGTGCCAGCAGGAGATCGCACGGGGGGCTAGCGCTTGGTGAGCAGTTCTTC. It is translated as CASRRSHGGLALGEQFF. The chain couples TRBV12-3 or TRBV12-4 to TRBJ2-1; D may be TRBD2 (7 bases). This CDR3 has 17 residues. Trimming stripped 6 bases from V and 9 bases from J, with 27 bases between.

With respect to this clonotype: A much larger clone is a single base away; this may be a read error. V gene TRBV10-3 combines with J gene TRBJ2-1; 12 bases line up with TRBD2. The CDR3 covers 19 residues. Germline CDR1 is ENHRY and CDR2 is SYGVKD. This CDR3 reads CAISRRLAGDPMAYNGQFF. CDR3 nucleotides: TGTGCCATCAGTAGAAGACTAGCGGGAGACCCCATGGCCTACAATGGGCAGTTCTTC.

This clonotype appeared many times. This rearrangement joins TRBV29-1 to TRBJ2-7; 9 bases are shared with TRBD1. The V segment lost 5 bases and the J segment 3 bases; nucleotides outside the gene matches: 2. CDR1 and CDR2 from the germline V gene are SQVTM and ANQGSEA. The CDR3 contains 12 residues. CDR3 region: CSVMGQGYEQYF. As DNA, the CDR3 is TGCAGCGTTATGGGACAGGGCTACGAGCAGTACTTC.

This clonotype has ten or more counts. The chain is built from TRBV20-1 and TRBJ2-5; 13 bases map to TRBD2. Per the germline V gene, CDR1 is DFQATT and CDR2 is SNEGSKA (reference sequence). CDR3 length: 15 amino acids. Losses at the gene ends were 0 bases for V and 4 bases for J; bases not matched to a gene: 2. The CDR3 DNA is TGCAGTGCTAGAGATAGGACTAGCGGGAGAGAGACCCAGTACTTC. Encoded protein: CSARDRTSGRETQYF.

This clonotype was detected ten times or more. The rearrangement joins TRBV29-1 to TRBJ2-7; 9 bases align to TRBD1. Germline V gene sequence: CDR1 SQVTM, CDR2 ANQGSEA. CDR3 length: 13 amino acids. With V trimmed by 6 bases and J by 3 bases, 6 bases remained unmatched. CDR3: CSVAGTGRYEQYF. The CDR3 region has the DNA TGCAGCGTAGCCGGGACAGGGCGCTACGAGCAGTACTTC.

This clonotype was recorded a few times. The chain employs TRBV5-5 and TRBJ2-4, with D unclear. Trimming took 4 bases from V and 0 from J, leaving 11 bases between them. The CDR3 has 15 amino acids. Germline V lookup: CDR1 SGHKS, CDR2 YYEKEE (reference sequence). The CDR3 bases are TGTGCCAGCAGCACCGTCCTCCGAGCCAAAAACATTCAGTACTTC. It codes for CASSTVLRAKNIQYF.